The rows below give T cell receptor beta chains drawn from one sample of a study of T cells in Graves' hyperthyroidism and ophthalmopathy. TCRdb re-analysed the multiplex PCR reads in MiXCR, keeping a single row per CDR3 protein. The table has 600,000 or so distinct CDR3 sequences, 12% to 15% seen once; the top ten hold about 6.6%. The sequenced sample was blood. The receptors originated from a woman aged 18-35 years with Graves' ophthalmopathy. Both conserved end residues are part of each CDR3. Each record gives: clone size, D gene, V gene, J gene, CDR3 DNA, CDR3 protein. D genes are given only for firm matches. Clone size is stated in some rows and not others, as once, few, many or a class when expanded.

many	-	TRBV30	TRBJ2-7	TGTGCCTGGAGGGCCGCCCCGTTCTACGAGCAGTACTTC	CAWRAAPFYEQYF
few	-	TRBV5-6	TRBJ2-1	TGTGCCAGCAGCTTGATCGCGCCAGATGAGCAGTTCTTC	CASSLIAPDEQFF
-	-	TRBV14	TRBJ1-2	TGTGCCAGCAGCCCAGGGGCGCGAGGCTACACCTTC	CASSPGARGYTF
many	-	TRBV3-1	TRBJ2-1	TGTGCCAGCAGCCACGAGGGGACCAATGAGCAGTTCTTC	CASSHEGTNEQFF
-	-	TRBV3-1	TRBJ2-2	TGTGCCAGCGGGACTTCCCTTAACACCGGGGAGCTGTTTTTT	CASGTSLNTGELFF
many	-	TRBV7-9	TRBJ1-1	TGTGCCAGCACCCCGAGGTTAATGAACACTGAAGCTTTCTTT	CASTPRLMNTEAFF
few	-	TRBV7-2	TRBJ2-5	TGTGCCAGCAGCTTACCTCAGACTTTAATCCCCTACTTC	CASSLPQTLIPYF
many	-	TRBV28	TRBJ1-4	TGTGCCAGCCTGAACGGTATTAATGAAAAACTGTTTTTT	CASLNGINEKLFF
-	TRBD2	TRBV9	TRBJ2-1	TGTGCCAGCAGCGCTTCTCTAGCGGGAGGGGGTTATGAGCAGTTCTTC	CASSASLAGGGYEQFF
-	-	TRBV30	TRBJ1-3	TGTGCCTGGAGAGCCCCTAGCTCTGGAAACACCATATATTTT	CAWRAPSSGNTIYF
many	-	TRBV20-1	TRBJ2-3	TGCAGTGCTACGATCCGAGAGACTAGCACAGATACGCAGTATTTT	CSATIRETSTDTQYF
few	-	TRBV30	TRBJ1-1	TGTGCCTGGGGCGCAGGGGCGGGGCATGTCACTGAAGCTTTCTTT	CAWGAGAGHVTEAFF
many	-	TRBV28	TRBJ2-3	TGTGCCAGCAGTACCATCAGGACTCGCACAGATACGCAGTATTTT	CASSTIRTRTDTQYF
-	-	TRBV15	TRBJ2-1	TGTGCCACCAGCAGAGATGGGATTCAATTAAGGGGTTCTGAGCAGTTCTTC	CATSRDGIQLRGSEQFF
many	-	TRBV28	TRBJ2-3	TGTGCCAGCAGTTTAAGGGCGGTCCCCACAGATACGCAGTATTTT	CASSLRAVPTDTQYF
many	-	TRBV7-2	TRBJ1-5	TGTGCCAGCAGACCCCAGGGAATTAGCAATCAGCCCCAGCATTTT	CASRPQGISNQPQHF
many	-	TRBV13	TRBJ2-3	TGTGCCAGCAGCTACCCGATGGGGACAAAGGATACGCAGTATTTT	CASSYPMGTKDTQYF
many	TRBD1	TRBV18	TRBJ1-1	TGTGCCAGCTCACCGTGGACAGGGGAGGCGAACACTGAAGCTTTCTTT	CASSPWTGEANTEAFF
few	-	TRBV10-3	TRBJ1-6	TGTGCCATCAGTGAGTCGATTGTTTCACCCCTCCACTTT	CAISESIVSPLHF
-	-	TRBV5-8	TRBJ1-2	TGTGCCAGCAGCTTCCGGGGGCGCAGGAACTATGGCTACACCTTC	CASSFRGRRNYGYTF
many	TRBD2	TRBV5-5	TRBJ2-3	TGTGCCACCCTAGGGACTAGCGGGAGACTAGATACGCAGTATTTT	CATLGTSGRLDTQYF
many	TRBD2	TRBV9	TRBJ2-7	TGTGCCAGCGGTTCCGGGACTAGCGGCCAGTTAGGGGAGCAGTACTTC	CASGSGTSGQLGEQYF
few	TRBD1	TRBV24-1	TRBJ2-3	TGTGCCACCAGTGATTTCAGGGGGAAGGGGACAGATACGCAGTATTTT	CATSDFRGKGTDTQYF
many	-	TRBV12-3/TRBV12-4	TRBJ1-3	TGTGCCAGCAGTTTAGTAGGCGGGGTAAACACCATATATTTT	CASSLVGGVNTIYF
few	TRBD2	TRBV12-3/TRBV12-4	TRBJ2-1	TGTGCCAGCAGTTTAGTATGGGCGATTAGCGGGAGGGAGTACAATGAGCAGTTCTTC	CASSLVWAISGREYNEQFF
-	-	TRBV6-1	TRBJ2-3	TGTGCCAGCAGTGAAGGGAGCCAGGGCATTTCTAGCACAGATACGCAGTATTTT	CASSEGSQGISSTDTQYF
-	-	TRBV6-1	TRBJ2-7	TGTGCCAGCAGTGAACAGTACTCCTACGAGCAGTACTTC	CASSEQYSYEQYF
-	TRBD1	TRBV4-2	TRBJ1-2	TGTGCCAGCAGCCAAGCTGTAGACAGGGCTAACTATGGCTACACCTTC	CASSQAVDRANYGYTF
many	-	TRBV18	TRBJ2-5	TGTGCCAGCTCACCGGGACATCAAGAGACCCAGTACTTC	CASSPGHQETQYF
few	TRBD1	TRBV6-1	TRBJ2-1	TGTGCCAGCAGTTCGCGACAGGGGCATAATGAGCAGTTCTTC	CASSSRQGHNEQFF
many	-	TRBV5-1	TRBJ1-1	TGCGCCAGCAGCTTGGAGAGGGGTTCAAACACTGAAGCTTTCTTT	CASSLERGSNTEAFF
-	TRBD2	TRBV2	TRBJ2-1	TGTGCCAGCAGTGAAGATATAGCGGGAGGCCTCAATGGGCAGTTCTTC	CASSEDIAGGLNGQFF
few	TRBD2	TRBV19	TRBJ2-3	TGTGCCAGTAGTATGATGGCTAGCGGGAGGGGAGATACGCAGTATTTT	CASSMMASGRGDTQYF